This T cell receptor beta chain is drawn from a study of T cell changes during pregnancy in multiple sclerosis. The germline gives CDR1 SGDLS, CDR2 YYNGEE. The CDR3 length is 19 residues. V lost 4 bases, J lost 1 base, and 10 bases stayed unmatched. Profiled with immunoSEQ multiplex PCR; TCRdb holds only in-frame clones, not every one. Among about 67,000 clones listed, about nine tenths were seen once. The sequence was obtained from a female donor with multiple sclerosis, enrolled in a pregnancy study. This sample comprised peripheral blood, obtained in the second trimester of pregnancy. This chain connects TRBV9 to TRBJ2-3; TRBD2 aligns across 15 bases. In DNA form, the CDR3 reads TGTGCCAGCAGCACAGGACTAGCGGGGGGGCCGCAGCGCACAGATACGCAGTATTTT. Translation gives CASSTGLAGGPQRTDTQYF.